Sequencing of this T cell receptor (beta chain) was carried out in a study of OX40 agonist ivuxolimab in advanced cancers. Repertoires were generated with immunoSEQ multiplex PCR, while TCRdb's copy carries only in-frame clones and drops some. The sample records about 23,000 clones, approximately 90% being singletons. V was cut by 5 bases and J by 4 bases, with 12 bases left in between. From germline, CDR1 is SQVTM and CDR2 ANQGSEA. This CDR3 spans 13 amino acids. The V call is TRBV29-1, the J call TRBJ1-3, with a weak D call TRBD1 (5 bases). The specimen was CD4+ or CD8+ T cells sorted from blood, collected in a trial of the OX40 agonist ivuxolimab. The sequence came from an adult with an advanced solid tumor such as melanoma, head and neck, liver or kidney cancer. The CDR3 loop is CSVSRDLGNTIYF. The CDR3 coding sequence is TGCAGCGTTTCCCGGGACCTGGGAAACACCATATATTTT.